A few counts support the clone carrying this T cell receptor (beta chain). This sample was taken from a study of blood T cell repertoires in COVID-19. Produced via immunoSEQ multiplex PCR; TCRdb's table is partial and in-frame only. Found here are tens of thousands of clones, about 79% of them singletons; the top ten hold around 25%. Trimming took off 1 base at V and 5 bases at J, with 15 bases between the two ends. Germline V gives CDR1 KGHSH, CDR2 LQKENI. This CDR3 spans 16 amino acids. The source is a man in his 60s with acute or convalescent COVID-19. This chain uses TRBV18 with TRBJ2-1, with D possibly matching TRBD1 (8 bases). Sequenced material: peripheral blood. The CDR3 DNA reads TGTGCCAGCTCACCACGGACAGGGAGGGGGGACAATGAGCAGTTCTTC. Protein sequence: CASSPRTGRGDNEQFF. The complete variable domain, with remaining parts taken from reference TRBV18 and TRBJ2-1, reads NAGVMQNPRHLVRRRGQEARLRCSPMKGHSHVYWYRQLPEEGLKFMVYLQKENIIDESGMPKERFSAEFPKEGPSILRIQQVVRGDSAAYFCASSPRTGRGDNEQFFGPGTRLTVL.